The next 10 T cell receptor beta chains were all read from a single sample in a study of identical twins (dated by TCRdb to about 2016). Preparation of the library involved 5' RACE. Sequenced on an Illumina HiSeq 2000. Using fastp at Q25 and MiXCR, TCRdb reprocessed the public reads and kept productive beta chains. Rows with a matching CDR3 protein are joined into one entry that keeps the most common DNA and genes. For this sample there are 600,000 to 850,000 distinct CDR3 sequences; 18% appear just once. Roughly 14% of the sample is in the top ten clones. These data also formed part of another study, on T cells expressing NK-cell markers.

The sequenced material came from PBMCs. The receptors were gathered from a woman between 18 and 30 years old in good health.

This clonotype was seen more than once but under ten times. The chain couples TRBV20-1 to TRBJ2-4; 7 nucleotides match TRBD2. This CDR3 contains 14 residues. The J segment lost 7 bases and the V segment lost 3 bases, leaving 9 bases of the junction unmatched. Germline V lookup: CDR1 DFQATT, CDR2 SNEGSKA (reference sequence). Written as DNA, the CDR3 is TGCAGTGCTAGGGTAGGGGAGGGCGGTAACATTCAGTACTTC. Translated: CSARVGEGGNIQYF.

The chain combines TRBV15 with TRBJ2-7; D ambiguous. CDR3 length: 13 amino acids. V lost 0 bases to trimming and J lost 5 bases, with 8 bases between them. Per the germline V gene, CDR1 is LNHNV and CDR2 is YYDKDF (reference sequence). CDR3: CATSRDLEHEQYF. The CDR3 nucleotides are TGTGCCACCAGCAGAGATTTGGAGCACGAGCAGTACTTC. Filled out from reference TRBV15 and TRBJ2-7, the complete variable domain reads DAMVIQNPRYQVTQFGKPVTLSCSQTLNHNVMYWYQQKSSQAPKLLFHYYDKDFNNEADTPDNFQSRRPNTSFCFLDIRSPGLGDTAMYLCATSRDLEHEQYFGPGTRLTVT.

This clonotype was counted at least ten times. The V and J genes are TRBV12-3 or TRBV12-4 and TRBJ2-1; 11 bases align to TRBD2. The CDR3 runs 14 residues. J was trimmed by 9 bases and V by 7 bases; bases with no gene match: 8. The CDR3 coding sequence is TGTGCCAGCACCTTGGGTAGCGGGAGGGGTGAGCAGTTCTTC. It yields the protein CASTLGSGRGEQFF.

This clonotype was detected a few times. CDR3 DNA sequence: TGTGCCAGCAGCTTGAACAGGAATGAAAAACTGTTTTTT. This sequence encodes CASSLNRNEKLFF. This chain joins TRBV5-6 and TRBJ1-4, with D tentatively TRBD1 (5 bases). Trimming left V 1 base short and J 5 bases short, with 6 bases between. The CDR3 is made up of 13 amino acids. Germline V gives CDR1 SGHDT, CDR2 YYEEEE.

This clonotype was observed a single time. The chain joins TRBV3-1 to TRBJ2-1; D uncertain. The CDR3 is 14 amino acids. Looked up from germline, CDR1 is LGHDT and CDR2 is YNNKEL (reference sequence). Deletions cut 1 base from V and 7 bases from J, with 11 bases between. The CDR3 DNA reads as TGTGCCAGCAGCCAAGGCTACGTGGAAAATGAGCAGTTCTTC. This encodes CASSQGYVENEQFF.

This clonotype was seen only a few times. The J gene is TRBJ2-7, the V gene TRBV10-3; 12 nucleotides match TRBD1. V was clipped by 7 bases and J by 5 bases; unmatched bases: 3. CDR3 size: 13 residues. Germline CDR1 is ENHRY and CDR2 is SYGVKD. CDR3 residues: CAIMGQGAHEQYF. The CDR3 DNA reads as TGTGCCATCATGGGACAGGGGGCTCACGAGCAGTACTTC.

The V and J genes are TRBV20-1 and TRBJ2-1; TRBD2 matches at 9 bases. Unmatched junction bases numbered 14, after V lost 5 bases and J lost 6 bases. The CDR3 runs 16 residues. Germline V CDR1 and CDR2: DFQATT, SNEGSKA (reference sequence). CDR3 bases: TGCAGTGCTGGTGGATGGGCGGGAGGGGCCTCCAATGAGCAGTTCTTC. It codes for CSAGGWAGGASNEQFF.

This clonotype turned up a few times. This chain uses TRBV20-1 with TRBJ2-1, with D tentatively TRBD1 (6 bases). The germline V and J ends were trimmed by 6 bases and 0 bases, with 18 bases remaining between them. Germline CDR1 and CDR2: DFQATT and SNEGSKA (reference sequence). This CDR3 region has 16 residues. The CDR3 is CSALPVGAISYNEQFF. The CDR3 bases are TGCAGTGCCCTACCAGTGGGGGCGATCTCCTACAATGAGCAGTTCTTC.

This clonotype was recorded a few times. The gene calls are TRBV7-6 and TRBJ2-1; D perhaps matches TRBD1 (5 bases). Per germline, CDR1 SGHVS and CDR2 FNYEAQ. The CDR3 is made up of 17 amino acids. V lost 2 bases to trimming and J lost 2 bases, with 16 bases between them. CDR3 bases: TGTGCCAGCAGCTTACCCTCCGAAGGGGCGGCCTACAATGAGCAGTTCTTC. Translation gives CASSLPSEGAAYNEQFF.

This sequence joins TRBV20-1 and TRBJ2-3, with 7 nucleotides matching TRBD2. The CDR3 consists of 15 residues. CDR1 and CDR2 (germline): DFQATT, SNEGSKA (reference sequence). With V trimmed by 6 bases and J by 2 bases, 11 bases remained unmatched. CDR3 amino acids: CSAETWDYFTDTQYF. The CDR3 DNA follows: TGCAGTGCAGAGACTTGGGACTACTTCACAGATACGCAGTATTTT.